Below are 5 T cell receptor beta chains sequenced from a single sample in a study of PD-1 blockade in classical Hodgkin lymphoma. Assay: immunoSEQ multiplex PCR; the TCRdb copy retains only in-frame clones and omits some. The sample shows about 27,000 clones, around 83% of them seen only once. Time point noted: cycle 4 day 1 (C4D1), after 6 weeks of nivolumab. Every single patient, without exception, relapsed after autologous stem cell transplantation, and brentuximab vedotin exposure varied. It was by magnetic negative selection that CD4+ T cells were purified from thawed PBMCs. The input for sequencing was CD4+ T cells from blood, taken before the fourth cycle of nivolumab. The origin of the receptors is a human donor with classical Hodgkin lymphoma.

The gene calls are TRBV6-5 and TRBJ1-5; D remains unclear. CDR3 size: 13 residues. The germline V gene encodes CDR1 MNHEY and CDR2 SVGAGI. V dropped 5 bases and J dropped 0 bases, with 5 bases sitting between them. The CDR3 DNA is TGTGCCAGCAGTCGCTTTAGCAATCAGCCCCAGCATTTT. Translated, it gives CASSRFSNQPQHF.

The chain joins TRBV10-2 to TRBJ1-2; D remains ambiguous. The CDR3 is 14 residues long. Germline assignment: CDR1 WSHSY and CDR2 SAAADI. V was cut by 4 bases and J by 4 bases, with 13 bases left in between. CDR3 loop: CASSARAGPYGYTF. In DNA, the CDR3 is TGCGCCAGCAGTGCACGCGCAGGTCCCTATGGCTACACCTTC.

This chain uses TRBV7-2 with TRBJ1-1; the D is unclear. The V end was cut by 1 base, the J end by 3 bases, with 18 bases between. The CDR3 spans 17 residues. Germline assignment: CDR1 SGHTA and CDR2 FQGNSA. The CDR3 loop reads CASSLVGYNLIDTEAFF. Here the CDR3 DNA reads TGTGCCAGCAGCTTAGTTGGATACAACCTCATCGACACTGAAGCTTTCTTT. The full variable domain, rest sourced from reference TRBV7-2 and TRBJ1-1, is GAGVSQSPSNKVTEKGKDVELRCDPISGHTALYWYRQSLGQGLEFLIYFQGNSAPDKSGLPSDRFSAERTGGSVSTLTIQRTQQEDSAVYLCASSLVGYNLIDTEAFFGQGTRLTVV.

This clone was recorded a few times. This sequence joins TRBV27 and TRBJ2-7; the match to TRBD1 covers 8 bases. The V segment lost 5 bases and the J segment 4 bases; nucleotides outside the gene matches: 10. There are 15 residues in the CDR3. Germline V gene lookup returns CDR1 MNHEY and CDR2 SMNVEV (reference sequence). Written as DNA, the CDR3 is TGTGCCAGCAGTATCCGACAGGGGAGTCTATACGAGCAGTACTTC. Its protein is CASSIRQGSLYEQYF.

CDR3 sequence reads: CASSQVIGGSTDTQYF. As DNA, the CDR3 is TGTGCCAGCAGCCAAGTAATAGGGGGCAGCACAGATACGCAGTATTTT. The gene calls are TRBV14 and TRBJ2-3; 7 nucleotides align to TRBD1. With V trimmed by 1 base and J by 0 bases, 4 bases remained unmatched. The CDR3 has 16 amino acids. Germline lookup yields CDR1 SGHDN and CDR2 FVKESK.